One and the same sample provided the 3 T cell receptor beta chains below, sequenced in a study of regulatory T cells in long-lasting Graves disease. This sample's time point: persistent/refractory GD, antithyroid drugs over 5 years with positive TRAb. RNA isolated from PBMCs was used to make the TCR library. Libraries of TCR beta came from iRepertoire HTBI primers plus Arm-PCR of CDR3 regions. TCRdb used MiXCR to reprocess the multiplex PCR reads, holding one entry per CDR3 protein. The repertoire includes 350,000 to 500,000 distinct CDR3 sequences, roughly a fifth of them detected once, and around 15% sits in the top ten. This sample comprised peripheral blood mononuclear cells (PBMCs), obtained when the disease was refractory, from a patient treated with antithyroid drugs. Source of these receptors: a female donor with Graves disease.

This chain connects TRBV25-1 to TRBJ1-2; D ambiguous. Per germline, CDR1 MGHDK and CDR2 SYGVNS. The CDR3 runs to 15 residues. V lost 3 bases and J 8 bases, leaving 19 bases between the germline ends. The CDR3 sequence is CASSDLSGSLVGYTF. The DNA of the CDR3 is TGTGCCAGCAGTGACCTGTCCGGGTCCCTCGTCGGCTACACCTTC.

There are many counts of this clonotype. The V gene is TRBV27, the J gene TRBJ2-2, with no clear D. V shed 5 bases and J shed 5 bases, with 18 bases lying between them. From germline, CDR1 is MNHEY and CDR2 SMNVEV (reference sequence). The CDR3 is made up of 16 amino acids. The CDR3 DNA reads TGTGCCAGCAGTCTAAGACTGGCAGTAGGAACCGGGGAGCTGTTTTTT. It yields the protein CASSLRLAVGTGELFF.

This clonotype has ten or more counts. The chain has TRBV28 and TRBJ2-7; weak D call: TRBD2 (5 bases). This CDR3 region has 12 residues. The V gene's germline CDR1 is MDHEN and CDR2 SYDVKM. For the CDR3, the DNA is TGTGCTACAAACCGGCTAGCTTACGAGCAGTACTTC. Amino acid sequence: CATNRLAYEQYF.